This T cell receptor beta chain was recorded in a study of PD-1 blockade in mismatch repair-deficient tumors. Study summary: All were previously treated, progressing patients with over 9 mismatch repair-deficient cancer types.

Regarding this clone: Its antigen is unidentified.

Sequenced by immunoSEQ multiplex PCR; TCRdb stores in-frame clones only, minus some. There are 40,000 to 65,000 clones in the sample; approximately 84% occur only once, and roughly 8.7% lies in the top ten. CDR1 PRHDT and CDR2 FYEKMQ come from the germline V gene (reference sequence). This CDR3 spans 17 amino acids. The ends lost 5 bases at V and 0 bases at J; junction bases unmatched: 9. Points from the study as a whole: Tumor-resident clones, often undetectable pretreatment in blood, expanded then contracted after pembrolizumab.

Mismatch repair deficiency was confirmed in all patients, by PCR or immunohistochemistry. Three pembrolizumab responders had their TCRs sequenced. The input for sequencing was peripheral blood, taken approximately 18 weeks after starting pembrolizumab. The clonotype was recovered from an adult with mismatch repair-deficient cancer. V and J are TRBV13 and TRBJ2-1; TRBD1 agrees at 8 bases. The CDR3 region has the DNA TGTGCCAGCAGCCCCTCCGGACAGGGAAGCTCCTACAATGAGCAGTTCTTC. It yields the protein CASSPSGQGSSYNEQFF.